A single TCR beta chain is shown here with its context. This record comes from a study of shared clonotypes between healthy human individuals. The CDR3 contains 15 residues. Germline CDR1 reads MNHEY; CDR2 reads SMNVEV (reference sequence). V lost 3 bases and J 2 bases, leaving 12 bases between the germline ends. The table came from immunoSEQ multiplex PCR; TCRdb's copy has only in-frame clones and leaves some out. The repertoire consists of hundreds of thousands of clones, with about 79% occurring once and the leading ten covering approximately 12%. Donation came from healthy HIV-negative adults that had no recent acute infections or vaccinations.

The TCR sequence derives from a woman aged 40-49 years in good health. Some clones in this sample may be carry-over from other donors' samples. The chain carries TRBV27 and TRBJ2-3; D is unclear. The material sequenced was PBMCs. The CDR3 coding sequence is TGTGCCAGCAGTTTTCAGCTAGGGTACACAGATACGCAGTATTTT. Translation: CASSFQLGYTDTQYF.